Listed here are 27 T cell receptor beta chains from one sample, sequenced in a study of T cells after posttransplantation cyclophosphamide. Busulfan-fludarabine conditioning, marrow transplant, and cyclophosphamide on days +3 and +4 were administered. Generated by immunoSEQ multiplex PCR, the TCRdb table keeps only in-frame clones and is missing some. The sample was found to contain under 7,500 clones, and every one recurs. The sample here was PBMCs, taken after allogeneic stem cell transplant with posttransplant cyclophosphamide. The receptors shown here come from a female patient in her 50s who received an allogeneic stem cell transplant from an unrelated donor, was CMV-positive, and had acute GVHD only. These T cells may partly come from the graft donor.

This clone was detected many times. This chain links TRBV11-3 with TRBJ2-1; 10 bases map to TRBD2. Germline trimming cut 5 bases from V and 2 bases from J; bases unmatched to any gene: 6. The CDR3 is made up of 16 amino acids. Germline V gives CDR1 SGHNT, CDR2 YENEEA. The CDR3 region is CASSAVLAGAYNEQFF. CDR3 nucleotides: TGTGCCAGCAGCGCCGTTCTAGCGGGAGCCTACAATGAGCAGTTCTTC.

This clone was recorded at least ten times. The rearrangement uses TRBV7-6 and TRBJ2-1; 13 bases fit TRBD2. V lost 5 bases, J lost 4 bases, and 17 bases stayed unmatched. The length of the CDR3 is 20 residues. CDR1 SGHVS and CDR2 FNYEAQ come from the germline V gene. The CDR3 is CASSGIRTSGRGTRYNEQFF. The CDR3 DNA follows: TGTGCCAGCAGCGGAATACGGACTAGCGGGAGAGGTACGAGATACAATGAGCAGTTCTTC.

The sample holds many counts of this clone. This chain joins TRBV5-1 and TRBJ2-2; weak D call: TRBD1 (5 bases). Germline CDR1 SGHRS, CDR2 YFSETQ. The CDR3 extends over 14 amino acids. V shed 2 bases and J shed 4 bases, with 9 bases lying between them. The CDR3 is CASSLAQGTGELFF. Written as DNA, the CDR3 is TGCGCCAGCAGCTTAGCTCAGGGCACCGGGGAGCTGTTTTTT.

This clone came up many times. The chain combines TRBV10-3 with TRBJ1-2; 9 bases map to TRBD1. The CDR3 totals 16 residues. Germline CDR1 reads ENHRY; CDR2 reads SYGVKD. V was clipped by 3 bases and J by 1 base; unmatched bases: 6. This CDR3 is CAISDDRGGYNYGYTF. The CDR3 DNA sequence: TGTGCCATCAGTGACGACAGGGGGGGATATAACTATGGCTACACCTTC.

This clone showed up many times. J is TRBJ2-1 and V is TRBV28; TRBD2 matches at 7 bases. CDR1 is MDHEN, CDR2 SYDVKM, per germline. V dropped 3 bases and J dropped 4; count of bases not matched to a gene: 6. The CDR3 extends over 15 amino acids. DNA for the CDR3: TGTGCCAGCAGTTTCCCCGGGACTACGTACAATGAGCAGTTCTTC. Its protein is CASSFPGTTYNEQFF.

This clone was picked up many times. The chain links TRBV4-2 to TRBJ2-5, with 12 bases that match TRBD2. J lost 0 bases, V lost 0 bases, and 2 bases had no gene match. Germline assignment: CDR1 LGHNA and CDR2 YNFKEQ. The CDR3 is 17 residues long. The CDR3 is CASSQELAGGDQETQYF. The DNA of the CDR3 is TGTGCCAGCAGCCAAGAGCTAGCGGGAGGGGACCAAGAGACCCAGTACTTC.

In this sample, this clone turned up many times. The chain has TRBV4-1 and TRBJ2-4; unclear D gene. The CDR3 sequence is 15 residues long. Germline CDR1 is MGHRA and CDR2 is YSYEKL. Between the trimmed V and J ends, which lost 1 base and 12 bases, there was a span of 19 bases. The CDR3 loop is CASSQGAPSGLNQYF. CDR3 nucleotide sequence: TGCGCCAGCAGCCAAGGTGCTCCCTCGGGTTTGAATCAGTACTTC.

The sample holds many counts of this clone. The rearrangement links TRBV6-5 to TRBJ2-2; D perhaps matches TRBD1 (5 bases). The CDR3 sequence is 15 residues long. Germline CDR1 MNHEY, CDR2 SVGAGI. V lost 4 bases and J lost 1, with 10 bases in between. CDR3 protein: CASSSHDRNTGELFF. The CDR3 DNA follows: TGTGCCAGCAGTTCTCACGACAGGAACACCGGGGAGCTGTTTTTT.

This clone was seen a few times. The chain is built from TRBV7-2 and TRBJ2-3; TRBD2 matches at 8 bases. V lost 0 bases to trimming and J lost 4 bases; unmatched junction nucleotides: 6. The CDR3 covers 16 residues. The germline V gene has CDR1 SGHTA and CDR2 FQGNSA. This CDR3 is CASSLAAGAGSDTQYF. As DNA, the CDR3 is TGTGCCAGCAGCTTAGCAGCGGGAGCTGGATCAGATACGCAGTATTTT.

Ten or more counts support this clone. This sequence joins TRBV27 and TRBJ2-5, with 7 positions matching TRBD1. This CDR3 is built from 15 residues. Germline CDR1 and CDR2: MNHEY and SMNVEV (reference sequence). The V segment lost 8 bases and the J segment 2 bases; nucleotides outside the gene matches: 11. The CDR3 nucleotides read TGTGCCAGCCGAACTCGACAGGGTTGGCAAGAGACCCAGTACTTC. It codes for CASRTRQGWQETQYF.

The rearrangement links TRBV9 to TRBJ2-1; 9 bases match TRBD2. V lost 4 bases and J lost 6; bases outside the gene matches: 8. CDR1 SGDLS and CDR2 YYNGEE come from the germline V gene. The CDR3 is made up of 15 amino acids. CDR3: CASSRREGLVNEQFF. The DNA for the CDR3 is TGTGCCAGCAGCAGGCGGGAGGGCCTAGTCAATGAGCAGTTCTTC.

The table lists this clone with a few counts. The V and J genes are TRBV7-9 and TRBJ2-7; 7 bases align to TRBD2. J gave up 2 bases and V 5 bases, and 3 bases lay outside the gene matches. There are 13 residues in the CDR3. Germline loops: CDR1 SEHNR, CDR2 FQNEAQ (reference sequence). This CDR3 reads CASSGGGTYEQYF. The CDR3 coding sequence is TGTGCCAGCAGCGGGGGGGGGACCTACGAGCAGTACTTC.

This chain connects TRBV7-2 to TRBJ1-6, with 7 bases aligning to TRBD1. V shed 2 bases, J shed 6 bases, and the junction held 7 bases outside the gene matches. This CDR3 is built from 16 residues. In germline, CDR1 is SGHTA, CDR2 FQGNSA. This chain's CDR3 is CASSLWDSTSNSPLHF. The CDR3 coding sequence is TGTGCCAGCAGCTTATGGGACAGCACATCTAATTCACCCCTCCACTTT.

By frequency in the sample, this clone is medium-sized. The rearrangement joins TRBV27 to TRBJ2-7; 14 nucleotides line up with TRBD2. The CDR3 extends over 17 amino acids. CDR1 is MNHEY, CDR2 SMNVEV, per germline (reference sequence). After removal of 11 bases from V and 0 bases from J, the junction contained 12 bases not matched to a gene. CDR3 amino acids: CAFQGLAGVPSSYEQYF. The CDR3 bases are TGTGCCTTTCAGGGACTAGCGGGAGTACCGAGCTCCTACGAGCAGTACTTC.

This clone was seen repeatedly, ten times or more. The chain has TRBV9 and TRBJ2-1; 12 bases agree with TRBD2. The CDR3 has 16 residues. V lost 2 bases and J lost 4; bases outside the gene matches: 4. CDR1 SGDLS and CDR2 YYNGEE come from the germline V gene. The CDR3 region has the DNA TGTGCCAGCAGCGTGCTAGCGGGAGGGATGTACAATGAGCAGTTCTTC. Its translation: CASSVLAGGMYNEQFF.

This clone was counted at least ten times. This rearrangement joins TRBV7-8 to TRBJ2-7; no clear D gene. The CDR3 totals 13 residues. Germline CDR1 reads SGHVS; CDR2 reads FQNEAQ. Trimming removed 5 bases at V and 6 bases at J, with 14 bases between. The CDR3 sequence is CASSPVVRSEQYF. DNA of the CDR3: TGTGCCAGCAGCCCAGTAGTGAGGAGCGAGCAGTACTTC.

This clone was detected many times. The DNA of the CDR3 is TGTGCCAGCAGTTACGCGGCCGGGGGCTACACCTTC. Amino acids: CASSYAAGGYTF. The chain is built from TRBV6-5 and TRBJ1-2; no clear D. This CDR3 region has 12 residues. Germline V gene data show CDR1 as MNHEY and CDR2 as SVGAGI. V shed 2 bases and J shed 8 bases, with 9 bases lying between them.

This clone was counted ten times or more. The V and J genes are TRBV10-3 and TRBJ2-1; possibly TRBD2 for D (6 bases). V was pared by 3 bases and J by 6 bases, with 9 bases between. Germline CDR1 reads ENHRY; CDR2 reads SYGVKD. The CDR3 is 13 amino acids. As DNA, the CDR3 is TGTGCCATCAGTGAAAGGGACTCCAATGAGCAGTTCTTC. Its translation: CAISERDSNEQFF.

This clone has a count of ten or more. The rearrangement joins TRBV4-1 to TRBJ2-7, with 7 bases aligning to TRBD1. Germline values: CDR1 MGHRA, CDR2 YSYEKL. V lost 4 bases, J lost 2 bases, and 14 bases stayed unmatched. The CDR3 is 17 amino acids. CDR3 in amino acids: CASSPYLRDRAPYEQYF. Written as DNA, the CDR3 is TGCGCCAGCAGCCCGTACCTCAGAGACAGGGCTCCCTACGAGCAGTACTTC.

Many counts were recorded for this clone. The chain combines TRBV6-5 with TRBJ1-4; 7 bases are a match to TRBD1. In germline, CDR1 is MNHEY, CDR2 SVGAGI. This CDR3 comprises 12 residues. The ends lost 4 bases at V and 8 bases at J; junction bases unmatched: 1. The CDR3 is CASSLTGEKLFF. CDR3 sequence (DNA): TGTGCCAGCAGTTTGACAGGGGAAAAACTGTTTTTT.

This clone was recorded at least ten times. This CDR3 is CARRQGSSGELFF. The DNA of the CDR3 is TGTGCCCGAAGACAGGGGTCATCCGGGGAGCTGTTTTTT. V is TRBV21-1 and J is TRBJ2-2; TRBD1 is taken as the D call from the table, unchecked against the DNA. TRBV21-1 is a recognized pseudogene. CDR3 length: 13 residues.

This clone was picked up many times. This chain uses TRBV10-3 with TRBJ2-7; D remains ambiguous. From germline, CDR1 is ENHRY and CDR2 SYGVKD. The CDR3 consists of 15 residues. Between the trimmed V and J ends, which lost 0 bases and 0 bases, there was a span of 9 bases. The CDR3 loop is CAISESSRNSYEQYF. CDR3 nucleotides: TGTGCCATCAGTGAGTCGTCCAGAAACTCCTACGAGCAGTACTTC.

In its sample, this clone was seen many times. V usage is TRBV6-5 and J usage is TRBJ2-7; 9 nucleotides agree with TRBD1. The CDR3 contains 14 residues. Germline V gene lookup returns CDR1 MNHEY and CDR2 SVGAGI. V lost 7 bases and J lost 0; bases outside the gene matches: 4. As DNA, the CDR3 is TGTGCCAGCACTAACAGGGGGCCCTCCTACGAGCAGTACTTC. Translated: CASTNRGPSYEQYF.

This clone was seen ten or more times. The rearrangement links TRBV2 to TRBJ2-5, with 9 nucleotides matching TRBD2. Unmatched junction bases numbered 5, after V lost 2 bases and J lost 1 base. Germline V gene sequence: CDR1 SNHLY, CDR2 FYNNEI. There are 16 residues in the CDR3. CDR3 region: CASSERGAGGQETQYF. The CDR3 DNA sequence: TGTGCCAGCAGTGAACGGGGAGCGGGAGGCCAAGAGACCCAGTACTTC. Drawing the rest from reference TRBV2 and TRBJ2-5, the complete variable domain is EPEVTQTPSHQVTQMGQEVILRCVPISNHLYFYWYRQILGQKVEFLVSFYNNEISEKSEIFDDQFSVERPDGSNFTLKIRSTKLEDSAMYFCASSERGAGGQETQYFGPGTRLLVL.

This clone was detected a few times. The chain couples TRBV27 to TRBJ2-5, with 8 bases fitting TRBD1. The J call is uncertain, as TRBJ2-7 better fits the DNA end. CDR1 is MNHEY, CDR2 SMNVEV, per germline (reference sequence). The CDR3 runs 12 residues. The CDR3, as DNA: TGTGCCAGCCGGACAGGGAGGTACGAGCAGTACTTC. Encoded protein: CASRTGRYEQYF.

In this sample, this clone turned up many times. The CDR3 region has the DNA TGTGCCAGCAGCCAAGATTTTAGCGGGAGGTCGTACGAGCAGTACTTC. This gives the protein CASSQDFSGRSYEQYF. V gene TRBV4-2 combines with J gene TRBJ2-7; 10 bases map to TRBD2. CDR1 and CDR2 from the germline V gene are LGHNA and YNFKEQ. Trimming at V came to 0 bases and at J to 4 bases, leaving 6 bases not matched to a gene. This CDR3 contains 16 residues.

This clone was counted many times. The gene calls are TRBV4-2 and TRBJ2-2, with unresolved D. V lost 4 bases and J 8 bases, leaving 14 bases between the germline ends. Germline CDR1 and CDR2: LGHNA and YNFKEQ. The CDR3 runs 14 residues. CDR3 DNA: TGTGCCAGCAGCCCGGGTCATCGACCGGGGGAGCTGTTTTTT. As protein: CASSPGHRPGELFF.